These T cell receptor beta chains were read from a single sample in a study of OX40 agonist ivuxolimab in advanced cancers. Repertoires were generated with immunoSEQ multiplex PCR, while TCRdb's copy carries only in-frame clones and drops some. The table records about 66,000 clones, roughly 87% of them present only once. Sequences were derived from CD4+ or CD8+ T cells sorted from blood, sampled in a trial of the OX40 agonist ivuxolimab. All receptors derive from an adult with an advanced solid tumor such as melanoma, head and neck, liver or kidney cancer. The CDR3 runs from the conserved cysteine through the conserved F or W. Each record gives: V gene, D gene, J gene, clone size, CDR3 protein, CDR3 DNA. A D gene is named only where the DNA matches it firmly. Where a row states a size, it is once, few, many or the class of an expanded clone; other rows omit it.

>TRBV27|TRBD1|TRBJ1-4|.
CASSLLGQGSEKLFF
TGTGCCAGCAGTTTATTGGGACAGGGGAGTGAAAAACTGTTTTTT
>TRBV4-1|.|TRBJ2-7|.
CASSQDRLGGITEQYF
TGCGCCAGCAGTCAAGACCGGCTAGGAGGGATTACCGAGCAGTACTTC
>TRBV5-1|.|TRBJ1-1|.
CASSLEGTGGAAFF
TGCGCCAGCAGCTTGGAGGGGACCGGGGGGGCAGCTTTCTTT
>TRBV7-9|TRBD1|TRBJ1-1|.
CASRRPGQGGTEAFF
TGTGCCAGCAGACGTCCGGGACAGGGAGGCACTGAAGCTTTCTTT
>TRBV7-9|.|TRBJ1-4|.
CASSLGGGNEKLFF
TGTGCCAGCAGCTTAGGGGGAGGCAATGAAAAACTGTTTTTT
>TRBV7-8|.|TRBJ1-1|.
CASSSKGGGTEAFF
TGTGCCAGCAGCTCCAAAGGGGGAGGGACTGAAGCTTTCTTT
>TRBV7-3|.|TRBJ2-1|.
CASSIGSLEQFF
TGTGCCAGCAGCATCGGCAGTCTTGAGCAGTTCTTC
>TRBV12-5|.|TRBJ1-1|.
CASGLGAEAFF
TGTGCTAGTGGTTTGGGCGCTGAAGCTTTCTTT
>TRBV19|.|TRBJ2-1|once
CASSIDDLNEQFF
TGTGCCAGTAGTATTGACGACCTCAATGAGCAGTTCTTC
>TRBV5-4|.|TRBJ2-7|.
CASSLGGGPYEQYF
TGTGCCAGCAGCTTGGGGGGTGGCCCCTACGAGCAGTACTTC
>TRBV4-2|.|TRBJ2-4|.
CASSQDAEASGIQYF
TGTGCCAGCAGCCAAGATGCGGAGGCCAGCGGCATTCAGTACTTC
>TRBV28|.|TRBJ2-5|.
CASSFSGIQETQYF
TGTGCCAGCAGTTTTTCAGGGATCCAAGAGACCCAGTACTTC
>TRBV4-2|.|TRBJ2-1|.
CASSQAPSAYNEQFF
TGTGCCAGCAGCCAAGCCCCTAGCGCATACAATGAGCAGTTCTTC
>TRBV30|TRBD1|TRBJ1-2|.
CAWSVFQGATYGYTF
TGTGCCTGGAGTGTATTCCAGGGGGCGACCTATGGCTACACCTTC
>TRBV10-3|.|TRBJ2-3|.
CAIRMDSHTDTQYF
TGTGCCATCAGGATGGACAGCCACACAGATACGCAGTATTTT
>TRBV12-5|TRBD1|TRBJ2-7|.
CASGPNRGSEQYF
TGTGCTAGTGGCCCCAACAGGGGTAGCGAGCAGTACTTC
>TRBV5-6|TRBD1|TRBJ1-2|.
CASSLSRSGQVRGYTF
TGTGCCAGCAGCTTGAGTCGATCAGGACAGGTGAGGGGCTACACCTTC
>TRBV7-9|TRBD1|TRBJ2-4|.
CASSLGQGNIQYF
TGTGCCAGCAGCTTGGGACAGGGAAACATTCAGTACTTC
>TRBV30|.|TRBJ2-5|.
CAWSRGIQETQYF
TGTGCCTGGAGTCGGGGGATACAAGAGACCCAGTACTTC
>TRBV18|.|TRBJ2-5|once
CASSPPVIQETQYF
TGTGCCAGCTCTCCTCCGGTAATCCAAGAGACCCAGTACTTC
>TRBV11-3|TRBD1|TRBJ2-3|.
CASSPPGQGANTQYF
TGTGCCAGCAGCCCCCCGGGACAGGGGGCGAATACGCAGTATTTT
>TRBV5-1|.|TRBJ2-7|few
CASSSQTDSYEQYF
TGCGCCAGCAGCTCACAAACTGATTCCTACGAGCAGTACTTC
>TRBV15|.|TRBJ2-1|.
CATSPLGGNEQFF
TGTGCCACCAGCCCCTTGGGTGGCAATGAGCAGTTCTTC
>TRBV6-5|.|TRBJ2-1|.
CASSYSGNEQFF
TGTGCCAGCAGTTACTCGGGGAATGAGCAGTTCTTC
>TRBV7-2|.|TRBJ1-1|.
CASSLGPGLNTEAFF
TGTGCCAGCAGCTTAGGGCCGGGGTTGAACACTGAAGCTTTCTTT
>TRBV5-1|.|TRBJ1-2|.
CASSLESASNYGYTF
TGCGCCAGCAGCTTGGAATCAGCCTCTAACTATGGCTACACCTTC
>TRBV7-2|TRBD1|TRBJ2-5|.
CASSPGQGGKEQYF
TGTGCCAGCAGTCCAGGACAGGGGGGGAAGGAGCAGTACTTC
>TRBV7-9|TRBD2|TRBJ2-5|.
CASSFGTSGKETQYF
TGTGCCAGCAGCTTCGGGACTAGCGGGAAAGAGACCCAGTACTTC
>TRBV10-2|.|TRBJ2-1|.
CASNEAGYNEQFF
TGCGCCAGCAATGAAGCAGGGTACAATGAGCAGTTCTTC
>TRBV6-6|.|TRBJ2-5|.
CASSYGGIAQETQYF
TGTGCCAGCAGTTACGGCGGGATAGCCCAAGAGACCCAGTACTTC
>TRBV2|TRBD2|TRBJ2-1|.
CASSEREYSNEQFF
TGTGCCAGCAGTGAGCGGGAGTACTCCAATGAGCAGTTCTTC
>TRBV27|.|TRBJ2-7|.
CASSFLGNTYEQYF
TGTGCCAGCAGTTTTTTAGGCAATACCTACGAGCAGTACTTC
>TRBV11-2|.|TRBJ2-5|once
CASSPITETQYF
TGTGCCAGCAGCCCGATAACGGAGACCCAGTACTTC
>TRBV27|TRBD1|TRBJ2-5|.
CASSRTGGSVKTQYF
TGTGCCAGCAGTCGGACAGGGGGCTCTGTTAAGACCCAGTACTTC
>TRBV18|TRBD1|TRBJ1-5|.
CASSPRETGSQPQHF
TGTGCCAGCTCACCCAGGGAGACAGGGAGCCAGCCCCAGCATTTT
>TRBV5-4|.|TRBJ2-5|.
CASSLSASMVQETQYF
TGTGCCAGCAGCTTATCTGCTAGTATGGTCCAAGAGACCCAGTACTTC
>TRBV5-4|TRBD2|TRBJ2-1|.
CASSSGTSGREQFF
TGTGCCAGCAGCTCAGGGACTAGCGGGAGGGAGCAGTTCTTC
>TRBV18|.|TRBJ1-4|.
CASRPPSWDSNEKLFF
TGTGCCAGTCGGCCTCCCTCGTGGGACTCAAATGAAAAACTGTTTTTT
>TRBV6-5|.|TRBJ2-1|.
CASNQDYNEQFF
TGTGCCAGCAATCAAGACTACAATGAGCAGTTCTTC
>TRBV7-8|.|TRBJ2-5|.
CASSLAWGGETQYF
TGTGCCAGCAGCTTAGCTTGGGGTGGGGAGACCCAGTACTTC
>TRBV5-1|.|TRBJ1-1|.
CASSSRWGTEAFF
TGCGCCAGCAGCTCCCGTTGGGGGACTGAAGCTTTCTTT
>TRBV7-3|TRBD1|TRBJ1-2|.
CASSSGQGRHGYTF
TGTGCCAGCAGCTCCGGACAGGGAAGGCATGGCTACACCTTC
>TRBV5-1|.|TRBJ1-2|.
CASSSRDGRGNTF
TGCGCCAGCAGCTCCCGGGACGGCCGGGGGAACACCTTC
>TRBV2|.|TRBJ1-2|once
CASSESYEGYGYTF
TGTGCCAGCAGTGAATCTTACGAGGGCTATGGCTACACCTTC
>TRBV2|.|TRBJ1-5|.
CASSEALQWGGGQPQHF
TGTGCCAGCAGTGAAGCGCTTCAATGGGGGGGAGGTCAGCCCCAGCATTTT
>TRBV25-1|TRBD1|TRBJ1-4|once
CASSGFDRGGEKLFF
TGTGCCAGCAGTGGCTTCGACAGGGGAGGCGAAAAACTGTTTTTT
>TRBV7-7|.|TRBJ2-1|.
CASSLGGGSVDEQFF
TGTGCCAGCAGCTTAGGTGGCGGAAGCGTCGATGAGCAGTTCTTC
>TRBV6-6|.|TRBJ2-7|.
CASSYESREQYF
TGTGCCAGCAGTTACGAATCGAGGGAGCAGTACTTC
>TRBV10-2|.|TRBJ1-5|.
CASSDGSASSNQPQHF
TGCGCCAGCAGTGACGGCAGCGCGTCTAGCAATCAGCCCCAGCATTTT
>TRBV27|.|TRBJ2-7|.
CASSLRRQGSYEQYF
TGTGCCAGCAGCCTACGAAGGCAGGGATCCTACGAGCAGTACTTC
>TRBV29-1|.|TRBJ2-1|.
CSVGTPSYNEQFF
TGCAGCGTGGGGACCCCCTCCTACAATGAGCAGTTCTTC
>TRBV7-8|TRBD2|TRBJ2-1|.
CASRDGTSINNEQFF
TGTGCCAGCCGGGATGGGACTAGCATTAACAATGAGCAGTTCTTC
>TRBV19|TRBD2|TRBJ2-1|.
CASSDSGSSYNEQFF
TGTGCCAGTAGTGATAGCGGGAGCTCCTACAATGAGCAGTTCTTC
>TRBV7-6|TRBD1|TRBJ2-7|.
CASSLGGQGPEKQYF
TGTGCCAGCAGCTTAGGGGGACAGGGACCAGAAAAGCAGTACTTC
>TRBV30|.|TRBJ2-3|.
CAWSVRSGPTDTQYF
TGTGCCTGGAGTGTACGCTCGGGCCCCACAGATACGCAGTATTTT
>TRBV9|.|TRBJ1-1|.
CASSVVGVEGEAFF
TGTGCCAGCAGCGTAGTTGGGGTCGAGGGTGAAGCTTTCTTT